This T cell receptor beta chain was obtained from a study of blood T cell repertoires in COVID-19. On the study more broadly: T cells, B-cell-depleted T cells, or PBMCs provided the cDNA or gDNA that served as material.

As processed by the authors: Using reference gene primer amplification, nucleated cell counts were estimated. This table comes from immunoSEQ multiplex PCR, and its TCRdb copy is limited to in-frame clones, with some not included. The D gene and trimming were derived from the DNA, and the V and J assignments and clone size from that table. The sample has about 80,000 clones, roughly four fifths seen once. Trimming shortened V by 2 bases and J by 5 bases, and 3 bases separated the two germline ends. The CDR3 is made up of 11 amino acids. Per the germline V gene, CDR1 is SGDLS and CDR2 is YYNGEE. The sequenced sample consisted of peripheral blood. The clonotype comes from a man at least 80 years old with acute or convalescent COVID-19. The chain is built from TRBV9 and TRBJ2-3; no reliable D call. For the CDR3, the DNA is TGTGCCAGCAGCGTCGGAGATACGCAGTATTTT. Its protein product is CASSVGDTQYF.